A selection of T cell receptor beta chains follows, all from one sample in a study of blood T cell repertoires in COVID-19. Sequenced by immunoSEQ multiplex PCR; TCRdb stores in-frame clones only, minus some. The repertoire holds over 250,000 clones, with approximately 88% as singletons. Sequencing used PBMCs or T cells enriched from blood (not recorded which). These receptors were obtained from a woman aged 18 to 35 who had recovered from COVID-19. Both conserved end residues are part of each CDR3. A D gene is named only where the DNA matches it firmly. Not every row has a clone size; where given, it reads once, few, many or a size class.

TRBJ1-3 | NA | NA | TRBV19 | TGTGCCAGTAGCCCTCTTCCTGCTGGAAACACCATATATTTT | CASSPLPAGNTIYF
TRBJ1-4 | once | NA | TRBV28 | TGTGCCAGCAGTTTAGGGCCCCTTGCGGGAGTGCTGTTTTTT | CASSLGPLAGVLFF
TRBJ2-5 | NA | NA | TRBV23-1 | TGCGCCAGCAGTCAATACGGGGGAGTCCAAGAGACCCAGTACTTC | CASSQYGGVQETQYF
TRBJ2-3 | NA | TRBD1 | TRBV7-9 | TGTGCCAGCAGCTTAGGGGACAGGTCCACAGATACGCAGTATTTT | CASSLGDRSTDTQYF
TRBJ2-1 | NA | NA | TRBV12-3/TRBV12-4 | TGTGCCAGCAGCCCTAGATCTTTTAATGAGCAGTTCTTC | CASSPRSFNEQFF
TRBJ2-6 | NA | TRBD1 | TRBV5-5 | TGTGCCAGCAGCTTAAGGACAGGGCCAGGGGCCAACGTCCTGACTTTC | CASSLRTGPGANVLTF
TRBJ2-2 | NA | NA | TRBV11-2 | TGTGCCAGCAGCCAAAACCGGTTTTCCGGGGAGCTGTTTTTT | CASSQNRFSGELFF
TRBJ1-1 | NA | TRBD1 | TRBV7-9 | TGTGCCAGCAGCCCTCCATTCCGGGACAGCACTGAAGCTTTCTTT | CASSPPFRDSTEAFF
TRBJ1-1 | NA | TRBD1 | TRBV3-1/TRBV3-2 | TGTGCCAGCAGCCAGCCGGGACAGGGGGCGCGGGCTTTCTTT | CASSQPGQGARAFF
TRBJ1-2 | few | TRBD1 | TRBV19 | TGTGCCAGTCACCCACAGGGGGACTCTGATGGCTACACCTTC | CASHPQGDSDGYTF
TRBJ2-2 | NA | NA | TRBV4-2 | TGTGCCAGCAGCCAAGGAGGGAGGAACACCGGGGAGCTGTTTTTT | CASSQGGRNTGELFF
TRBJ1-2 | NA | NA | TRBV28 | TGTGCCAGCACCCCGAGCAGGGACTATGGCTACACCTTC | CASTPSRDYGYTF
TRBJ2-7 | NA | NA | TRBV5-1 | TGCGCCAGCAGCTCCCGGTCAGGGGACTCCTACGAGCAGTACTTC | CASSSRSGDSYEQYF
TRBJ1-2 | NA | NA | TRBV14 | TGTGCCAGCAGCCTCATGAGCGGCCAGTATGGCTACACCTTC | CASSLMSGQYGYTF
TRBJ2-1 | NA | NA | TRBV19 | TGTGCCAGTAGTATAGATGCCGGACAGAGCACCTACAATGAGCAGTTCTTC | CASSIDAGQSTYNEQFF
TRBJ1-2 | NA | TRBD1 | TRBV10-3 | TGTGCCATCAGTGAGGGGACAGGGGAAGGCTATGGCTACACCTTC | CAISEGTGEGYGYTF
TRBJ1-1 | NA | TRBD1 | TRBV5-1 | TGCGCCAGCAGCCCGGGACAGCGAATGAACACTGAAGCTTTCTTT | CASSPGQRMNTEAFF
TRBJ1-1 | NA | NA | TRBV30 | TGTGCCTGGAGTGTACTTAGGAACACTGAAGCTTTCTTT | CAWSVLRNTEAFF
TRBJ1-4 | NA | NA | TRBV2 | TGTGCCAGCAATGCGGATTGGAATGAAAAACTGTTTTTT | CASNADWNEKLFF
TRBJ2-3 | NA | NA | TRBV30 | TGTGCCTGGGCTCTCGGGGATACGCAGTATTTT | CAWALGDTQYF
TRBJ1-1 | once | TRBD1 | TRBV30 | TGTGCCTGGAGTTTCCTTCCGGGACAGGGAGTCACTGAAGCTTTCTTT | CAWSFLPGQGVTEAFF
TRBJ1-1 | once | NA | TRBV30 | TGTGCCTGGAGTCGGACAGCGATGAACACTGAAGCTTTCTTT | CAWSRTAMNTEAFF
TRBJ1-2 | NA | NA | TRBV14 | TGTGCCAGCAGCCAATTCGACAGATACTATGGCTACACCTTC | CASSQFDRYYGYTF
TRBJ2-7 | NA | NA | TRBV2 | TGTGCCAGCAGTGGTAGCGGTTCTACGATTAAGCAGTACTTC | CASSGSGSTIKQYF
TRBJ2-1 | NA | TRBD2 | TRBV6-5 | TGTGCCAGCAGTTTAGGACTAGCTCTCAATGAGCAGTTCTTC | CASSLGLALNEQFF
TRBJ1-2 | once | NA | TRBV5-4 | TGTGCCAGCAGCCCCGGGGGAGCCGGGACTCATACGAACTATGGCTACACCTTC | CASSPGGAGTHTNYGYTF
TRBJ1-2 | NA | TRBD1 | TRBV3-1/TRBV3-2 | TGTGCCAGCAGCCAGAGAACTTCGGACAGGGCGCAATATGGCTACACCTTC | CASSQRTSDRAQYGYTF
TRBJ1-4 | NA | NA | TRBV5-3 | TGTGCCAGAAGCACGGACAGAGAAAAACTGTTTTTT | CARSTDREKLFF
TRBJ2-7 | NA | TRBD1 | TRBV6-5 | TGTGCCAGCAGTTACTCGTGGACAGGCGCCTACGAGCAGTACTTC | CASSYSWTGAYEQYF
TRBJ2-1 | few | TRBD2 | TRBV27 | TGTGCCAGCAGTTTGGGCCTAGCGGGAGCCTACAATGAGCAGTTCTTC | CASSLGLAGAYNEQFF
TRBJ2-3 | NA | NA | TRBV2 | TGTGCCAGCAGTACCCCGGGACTTCTCACAGATACGCAGTATTTT | CASSTPGLLTDTQYF
TRBJ2-7 | NA | TRBD2 | TRBV6-6 | TGTGCCAGCAGGGGGACCAGCGGGGGTTCCTACGAGCAGTACTTC | CASRGTSGGSYEQYF
TRBJ2-1 | NA | NA | TRBV5-6 | TGTGCCAGCAGCCCCCCCGCGGGTGAGCAGTTCTTC | CASSPPAGEQFF
TRBJ1-2 | NA | TRBD1 | TRBV28 | TGTGCCAGCAGTCCGACAGGGGGCTATGGCTACACCTTC | CASSPTGGYGYTF
TRBJ2-1 | NA | NA | TRBV6-5 | TGTGCCAGCAGTTACGCGAGTCTTCTTGCCGGTGAGCAGTTCTTC | CASSYASLLAGEQFF
TRBJ2-2 | once | TRBD2 | TRBV24-1 | TGTGCCACCAGTGGACTAGCGGGAGGGTATAACACCGGGGAGCTGTTTTTT | CATSGLAGGYNTGELFF
TRBJ2-3 | few | TRBD2 | TRBV27 | TGTGCCAGCGGGACTAGCGTTGCTAGCACAGATACGCAGTATTTT | CASGTSVASTDTQYF
TRBJ1-5 | NA | NA | TRBV2 | TGTGCCAGCAGTCACAACCCTCGACAGCCCATAGGCAATCAGCCCCAGCATTTT | CASSHNPRQPIGNQPQHF
TRBJ1-2 | NA | NA | TRBV19 | TGTGCCAGTAGTCCTCAGGACAGAGCGGACTATGGCTACACCTTC | CASSPQDRADYGYTF
TRBJ1-2 | NA | NA | TRBV5-6 | TGTGCCAGCAGCTCCGGTGCGGGTACGGGCTACACCTTC | CASSSGAGTGYTF
TRBJ1-1 | few | NA | TRBV6-6 | TGTGCCAGCAGTACAACCAGGGAATGGGGCACTGAAGCTTTCTTT | CASSTTREWGTEAFF
TRBJ2-3 | NA | NA | TRBV7-9 | TGTGCCAGCAGCCGAAGGGGGGGGCAGGGAAAACCAGATACGCAGTATTTT | CASSRRGGQGKPDTQYF
TRBJ1-1 | once | TRBD1 | TRBV28 | TGTGCCAGCAGCCTACAGGGGCCTTTGAACACTGAAGCTTTCTTT | CASSLQGPLNTEAFF
TRBJ1-3 | NA | TRBD1 | TRBV29-1 | TGCAGCGGAAAGACAGGGTCTGGAAACACCATATATTTT | CSGKTGSGNTIYF
TRBJ1-6 | NA | NA | TRBV5-5 | TGTGCCAGCAGCTCAAGGGACACACGGTCTAATTCACCCCTCCACTTT | CASSSRDTRSNSPLHF